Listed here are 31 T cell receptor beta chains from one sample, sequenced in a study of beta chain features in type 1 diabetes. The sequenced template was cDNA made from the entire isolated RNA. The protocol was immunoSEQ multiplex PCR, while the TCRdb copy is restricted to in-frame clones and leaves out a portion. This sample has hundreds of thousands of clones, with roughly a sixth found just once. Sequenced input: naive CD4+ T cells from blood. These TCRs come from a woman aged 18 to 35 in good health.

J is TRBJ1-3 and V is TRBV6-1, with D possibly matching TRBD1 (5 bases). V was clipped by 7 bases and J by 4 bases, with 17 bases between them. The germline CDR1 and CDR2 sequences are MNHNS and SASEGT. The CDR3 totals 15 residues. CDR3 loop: CASTVSGTLGNTIYF. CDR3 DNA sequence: TGTGCCAGCACTGTGTCCGGGACGCTCGGAAACACCATATATTTT.

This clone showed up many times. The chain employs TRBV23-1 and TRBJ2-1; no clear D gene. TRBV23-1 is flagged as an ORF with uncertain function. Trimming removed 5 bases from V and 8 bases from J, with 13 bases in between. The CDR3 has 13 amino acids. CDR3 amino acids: CASSSPVDHEQFF. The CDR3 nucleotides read TGCGCCAGCAGTTCCCCTGTAGACCATGAGCAGTTCTTC.

The CDR3 here is CASSLFGLPTSEQYF. The CDR3 nucleotides read TGTGCCAGCAGCTTGTTTGGATTGCCCACGTCCGAGCAGTACTTC. V usage is TRBV5-6 and J usage is TRBJ2-7; D ambiguous. V was trimmed by 1 base and J by 6 bases, leaving 17 bases between them. Per germline, CDR1 SGHDT and CDR2 YYEEEE. The CDR3 is made up of 15 amino acids.

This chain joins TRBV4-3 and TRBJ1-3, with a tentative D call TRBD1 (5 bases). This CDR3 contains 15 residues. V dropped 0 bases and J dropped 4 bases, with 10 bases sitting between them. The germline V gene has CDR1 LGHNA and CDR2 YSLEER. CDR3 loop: CASSQDPGLGNTIYF. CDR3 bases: TGCGCCAGCAGCCAAGATCCAGGGTTGGGAAACACCATATATTTT.

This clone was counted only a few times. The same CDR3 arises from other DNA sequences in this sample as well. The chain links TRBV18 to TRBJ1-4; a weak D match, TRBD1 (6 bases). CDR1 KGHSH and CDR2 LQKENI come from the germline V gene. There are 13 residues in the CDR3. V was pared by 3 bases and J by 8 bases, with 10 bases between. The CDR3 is CASSPGTNEKLFF. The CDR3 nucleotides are TGTGCCAGCTCACCCGGGACAAACGAAAAACTGTTTTTT.

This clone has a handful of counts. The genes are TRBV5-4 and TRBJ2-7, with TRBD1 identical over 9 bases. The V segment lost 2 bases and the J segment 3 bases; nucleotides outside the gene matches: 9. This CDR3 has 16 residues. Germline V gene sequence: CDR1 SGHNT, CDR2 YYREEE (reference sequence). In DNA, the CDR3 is TGTGCCAGCAGCTTCGGGTCGGGACAGGGTCTCTACGAGCAGTACTTC. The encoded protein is CASSFGSGQGLYEQYF.

CDR3 bases: TGTGCCAGCAAACAGCGGGAGACCTACGAGCAGTACTTC. Translated: CASKQRETYEQYF. The V call is TRBV27, the J call TRBJ2-7; 8 bases map to TRBD2. V lost 7 bases to trimming and J lost 2 bases; unmatched junction nucleotides: 4. The CDR3 sequence is 13 residues long. Germline lookup yields CDR1 MNHEY and CDR2 SMNVEV (reference sequence).

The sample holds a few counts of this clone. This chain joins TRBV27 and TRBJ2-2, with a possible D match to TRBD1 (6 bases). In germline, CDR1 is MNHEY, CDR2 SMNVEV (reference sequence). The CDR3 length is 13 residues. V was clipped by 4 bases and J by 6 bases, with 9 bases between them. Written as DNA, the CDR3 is TGTGCCAGCAGTTACAGGGTTGCCGGGGAGCTGTTTTTT. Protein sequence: CASSYRVAGELFF.

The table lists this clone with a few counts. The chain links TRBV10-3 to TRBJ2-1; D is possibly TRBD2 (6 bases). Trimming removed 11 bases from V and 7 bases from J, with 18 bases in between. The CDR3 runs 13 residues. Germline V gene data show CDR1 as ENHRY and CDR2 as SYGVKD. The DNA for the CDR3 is TGTGCCTCCTCCTGGGCTAGCGAGAATGAGCAGTTCTTC. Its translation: CASSWASENEQFF.

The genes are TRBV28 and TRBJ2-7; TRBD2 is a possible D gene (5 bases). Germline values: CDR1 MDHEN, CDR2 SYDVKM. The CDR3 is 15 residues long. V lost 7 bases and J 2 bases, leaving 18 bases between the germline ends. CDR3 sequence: CASNPPAGGAYEQYF. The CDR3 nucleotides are TGTGCCAGCAACCCCCCGGCGGGCGGAGCCTACGAGCAGTACTTC.

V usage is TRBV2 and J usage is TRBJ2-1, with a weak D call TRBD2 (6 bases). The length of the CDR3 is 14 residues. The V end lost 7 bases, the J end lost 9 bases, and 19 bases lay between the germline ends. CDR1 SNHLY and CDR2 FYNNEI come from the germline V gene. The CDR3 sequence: CASKPDYPGGEQFF. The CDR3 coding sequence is TGTGCCAGCAAGCCGGACTACCCGGGTGGTGAGCAGTTCTTC.

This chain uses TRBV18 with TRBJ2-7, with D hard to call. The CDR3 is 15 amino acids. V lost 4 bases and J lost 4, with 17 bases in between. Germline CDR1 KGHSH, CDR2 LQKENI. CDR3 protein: CASSQDDARRYEQYF. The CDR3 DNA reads TGTGCCAGCTCACAAGACGATGCTCGTAGGTACGAGCAGTACTTC.

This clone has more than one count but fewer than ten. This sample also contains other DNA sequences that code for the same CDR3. This CDR3 reads CSARGDTEAFF. For the CDR3, the DNA is TGCAGTGCGAGGGGGGACACTGAAGCTTTCTTT. V usage is TRBV20-1 and J usage is TRBJ1-1, with D perhaps matching TRBD1 (6 bases). This CDR3 has 11 residues. Germline V gene data show CDR1 as DFQATT and CDR2 as SNEGSKA (reference sequence). The V end was cut by 6 bases, the J end by 3 bases, with 8 bases between.

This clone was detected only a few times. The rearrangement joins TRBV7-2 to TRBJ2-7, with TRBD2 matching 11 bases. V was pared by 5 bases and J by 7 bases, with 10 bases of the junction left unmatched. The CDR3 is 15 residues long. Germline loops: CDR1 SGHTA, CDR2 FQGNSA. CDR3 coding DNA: TGTGCCAGCAGCCAAGATAGCGGGAGGGCCCGAGAGCAGTACTTC. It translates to CASSQDSGRAREQYF.

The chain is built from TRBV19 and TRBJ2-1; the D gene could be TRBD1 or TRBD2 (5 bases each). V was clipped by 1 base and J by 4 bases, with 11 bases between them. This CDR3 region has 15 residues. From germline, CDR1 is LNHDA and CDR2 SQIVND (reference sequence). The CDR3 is CASSIAGPTYNEQFF. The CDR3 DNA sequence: TGTGCCAGTAGTATAGCGGGACCGACTTACAATGAGCAGTTCTTC.

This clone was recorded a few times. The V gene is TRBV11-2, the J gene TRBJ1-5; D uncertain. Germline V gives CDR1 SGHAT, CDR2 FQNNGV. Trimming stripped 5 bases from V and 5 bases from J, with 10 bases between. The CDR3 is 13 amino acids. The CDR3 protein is CASSLTSDQPQHF. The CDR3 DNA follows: TGTGCCAGCAGCCTCACATCAGATCAGCCCCAGCATTTT.

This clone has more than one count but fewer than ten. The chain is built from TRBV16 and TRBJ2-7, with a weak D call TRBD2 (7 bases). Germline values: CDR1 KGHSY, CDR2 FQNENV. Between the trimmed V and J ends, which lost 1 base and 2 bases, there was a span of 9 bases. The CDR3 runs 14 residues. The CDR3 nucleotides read TGTGCCAGCAGCCAATACGGGGGGCCCTACGAGCAGTACTTC. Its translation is CASSQYGGPYEQYF. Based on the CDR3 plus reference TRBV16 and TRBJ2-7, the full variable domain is GEEVAQTPKHLVRGEGQKAKLYCAPIKGHSYVFWYQQVLKNEFKFLISFQNENVFDETGMPKERFSAKCLPNSPCSLEIQATKLEDSAVYFCASSQYGGPYEQYFGPGTRLTVT.

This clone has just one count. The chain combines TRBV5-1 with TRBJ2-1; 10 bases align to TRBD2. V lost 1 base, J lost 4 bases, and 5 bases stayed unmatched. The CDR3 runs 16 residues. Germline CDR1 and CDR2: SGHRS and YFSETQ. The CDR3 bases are TGCGCCAGCAGCTTGAGCGGGAGGGCGGGATACAATGAGCAGTTCTTC. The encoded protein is CASSLSGRAGYNEQFF.

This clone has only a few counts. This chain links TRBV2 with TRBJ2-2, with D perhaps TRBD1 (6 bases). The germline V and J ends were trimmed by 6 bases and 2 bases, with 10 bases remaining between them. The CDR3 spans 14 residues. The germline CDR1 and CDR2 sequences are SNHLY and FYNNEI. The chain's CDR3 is CASRQGENTGELFF. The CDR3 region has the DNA TGTGCCAGCAGACAGGGAGAAAACACCGGGGAGCTGTTTTTT.

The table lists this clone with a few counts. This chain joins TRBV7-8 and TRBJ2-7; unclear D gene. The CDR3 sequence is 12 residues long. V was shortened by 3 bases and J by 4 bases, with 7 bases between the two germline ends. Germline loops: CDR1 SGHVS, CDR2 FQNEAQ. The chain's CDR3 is CASSFGDYEQYF. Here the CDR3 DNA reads TGTGCCAGCAGCTTTGGAGATTACGAGCAGTACTTC.

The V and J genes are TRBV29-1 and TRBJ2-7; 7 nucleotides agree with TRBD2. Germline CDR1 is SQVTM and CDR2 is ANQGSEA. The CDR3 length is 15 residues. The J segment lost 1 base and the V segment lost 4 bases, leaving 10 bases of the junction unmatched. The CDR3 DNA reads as TGCAGCGTTGTATCACTAGCGTTGGGTTCCTACGAGCAGTACTTC. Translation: CSVVSLALGSYEQYF.

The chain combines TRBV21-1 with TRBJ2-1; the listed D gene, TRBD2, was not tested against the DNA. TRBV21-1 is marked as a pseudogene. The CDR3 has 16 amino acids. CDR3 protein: CASSNGVIFSYNEQFF. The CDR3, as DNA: TGTGCCAGCAGCAATGGAGTAATATTCTCCTACAATGAGCAGTTCTTC.

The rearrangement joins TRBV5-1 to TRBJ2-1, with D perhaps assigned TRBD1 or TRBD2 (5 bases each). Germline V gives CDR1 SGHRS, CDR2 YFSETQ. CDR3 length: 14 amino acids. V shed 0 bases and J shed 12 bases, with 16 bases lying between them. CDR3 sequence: CASSLAPGTAGQFF. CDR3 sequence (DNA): TGCGCCAGCAGCTTGGCCCCGGGGACCGCGGGGCAGTTCTTC.

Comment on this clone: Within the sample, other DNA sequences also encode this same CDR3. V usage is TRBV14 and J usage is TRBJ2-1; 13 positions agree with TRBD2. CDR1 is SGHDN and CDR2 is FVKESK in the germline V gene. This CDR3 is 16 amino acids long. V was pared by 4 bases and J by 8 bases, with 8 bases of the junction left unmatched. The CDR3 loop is CASSRLGLAGADEQFF. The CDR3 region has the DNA TGTGCCAGCAGCCGATTAGGACTAGCGGGAGCGGATGAGCAGTTCTTC.

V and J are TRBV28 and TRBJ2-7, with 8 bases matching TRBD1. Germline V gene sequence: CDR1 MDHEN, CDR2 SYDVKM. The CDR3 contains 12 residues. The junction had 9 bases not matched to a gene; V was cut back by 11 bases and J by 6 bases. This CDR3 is CAGLGQGREQYF. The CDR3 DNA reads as TGTGCCGGTTTAGGACAGGGACGCGAGCAGTACTTC.

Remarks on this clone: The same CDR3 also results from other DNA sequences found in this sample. The CDR3 is CASSQDLGYEQYF. DNA of the CDR3: TGTGCCAGCAGCCAAGATCTCGGCTACGAGCAGTACTTC. The gene calls are TRBV4-2 and TRBJ2-7; D unresolved. The CDR3 contains 13 residues. Germline loops: CDR1 LGHNA, CDR2 YNFKEQ. The ends were cut back, 0 bases at V and 3 bases at J, with 6 bases in the middle.

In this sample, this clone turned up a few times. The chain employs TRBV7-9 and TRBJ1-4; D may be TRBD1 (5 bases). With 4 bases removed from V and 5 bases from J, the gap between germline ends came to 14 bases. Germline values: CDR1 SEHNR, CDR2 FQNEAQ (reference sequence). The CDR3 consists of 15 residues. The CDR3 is CASSSLGLANEKLFF. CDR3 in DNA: TGTGCCAGCAGCTCATTGGGACTGGCGAATGAAAAACTGTTTTTT.

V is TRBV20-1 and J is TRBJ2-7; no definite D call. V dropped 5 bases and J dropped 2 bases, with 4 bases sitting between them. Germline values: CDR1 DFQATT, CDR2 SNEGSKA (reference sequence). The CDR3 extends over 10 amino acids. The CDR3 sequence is CSADTYEQYF. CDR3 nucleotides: TGCAGTGCTGATACCTACGAGCAGTACTTC.

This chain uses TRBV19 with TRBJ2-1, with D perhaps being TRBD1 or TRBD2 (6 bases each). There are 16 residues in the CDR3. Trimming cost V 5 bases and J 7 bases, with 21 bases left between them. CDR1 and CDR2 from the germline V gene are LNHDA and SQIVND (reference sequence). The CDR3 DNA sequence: TGTGCCAGTAGTCCGATTATGGTGGGGGGCGGGAATGAGCAGTTCTTC. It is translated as CASSPIMVGGGNEQFF.

CDR3 DNA sequence: TGTGCCAGCACCTCCGGGCCCACCAATCAGCCCCAGCATTTT. Encoded protein: CASTSGPTNQPQHF. The chain couples TRBV7-9 to TRBJ1-5; no clear D. The CDR3 spans 14 residues. In germline, CDR1 is SEHNR, CDR2 FQNEAQ (reference sequence). V gave up 7 bases and J gave up 3 bases, with 13 bases separating them.

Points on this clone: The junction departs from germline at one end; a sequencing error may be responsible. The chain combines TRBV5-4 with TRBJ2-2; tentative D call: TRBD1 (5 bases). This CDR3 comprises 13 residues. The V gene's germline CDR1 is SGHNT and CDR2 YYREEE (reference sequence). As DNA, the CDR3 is TGCGCCAGCAGCCCCAGGGTAGCCGGGGAGCTGTTTTTT. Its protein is CASSPRVAGELFF.